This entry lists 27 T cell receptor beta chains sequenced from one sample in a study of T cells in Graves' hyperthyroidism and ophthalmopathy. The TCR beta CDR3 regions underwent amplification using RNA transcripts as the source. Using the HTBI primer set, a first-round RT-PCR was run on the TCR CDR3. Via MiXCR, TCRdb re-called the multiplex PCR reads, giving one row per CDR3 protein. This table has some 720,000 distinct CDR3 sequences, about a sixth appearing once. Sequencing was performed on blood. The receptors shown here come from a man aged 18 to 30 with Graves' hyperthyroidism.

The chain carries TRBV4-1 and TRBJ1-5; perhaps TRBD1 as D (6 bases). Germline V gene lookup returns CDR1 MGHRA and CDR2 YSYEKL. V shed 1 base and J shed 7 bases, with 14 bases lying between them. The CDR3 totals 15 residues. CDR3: CASSQVIGGEQPQHF. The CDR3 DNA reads TGCGCCAGCAGCCAAGTTATTGGGGGCGAACAGCCCCAGCATTTT.

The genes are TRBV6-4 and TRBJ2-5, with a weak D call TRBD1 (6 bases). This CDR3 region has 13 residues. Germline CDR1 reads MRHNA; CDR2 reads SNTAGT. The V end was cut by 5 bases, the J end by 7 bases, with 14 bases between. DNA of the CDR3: TGTGCCAGCAGTTACAGGGACACGGGGACCCAGTACTTC. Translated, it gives CASSYRDTGTQYF.

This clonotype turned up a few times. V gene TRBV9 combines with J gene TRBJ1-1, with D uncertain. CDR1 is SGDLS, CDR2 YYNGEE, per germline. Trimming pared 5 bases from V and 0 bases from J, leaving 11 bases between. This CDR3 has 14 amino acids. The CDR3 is CASSPASMNTEAFF. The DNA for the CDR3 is TGTGCCAGCAGTCCGGCGAGTATGAACACTGAAGCTTTCTTT.

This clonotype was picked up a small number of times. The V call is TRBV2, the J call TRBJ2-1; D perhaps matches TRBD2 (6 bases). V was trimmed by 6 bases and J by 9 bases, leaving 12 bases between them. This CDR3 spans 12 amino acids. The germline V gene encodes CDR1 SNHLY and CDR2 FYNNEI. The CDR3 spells CASRGWGVEQFF. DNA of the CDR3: TGTGCCAGCAGAGGCTGGGGGGTTGAGCAGTTCTTC.

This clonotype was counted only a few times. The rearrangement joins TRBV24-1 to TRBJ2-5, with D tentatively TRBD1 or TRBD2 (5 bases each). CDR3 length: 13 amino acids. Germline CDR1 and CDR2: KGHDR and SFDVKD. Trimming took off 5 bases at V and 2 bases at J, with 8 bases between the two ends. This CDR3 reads CATSVGDQETQYF. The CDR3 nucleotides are TGTGCCACCAGTGTGGGGGATCAAGAGACCCAGTACTTC.

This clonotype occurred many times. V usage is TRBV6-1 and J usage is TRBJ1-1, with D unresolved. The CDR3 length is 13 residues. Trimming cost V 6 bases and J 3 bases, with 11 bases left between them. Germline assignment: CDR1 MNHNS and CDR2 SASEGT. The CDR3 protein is CASRDGLDTEAFF. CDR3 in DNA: TGTGCCAGCAGAGACGGGTTGGACACTGAAGCTTTCTTT.

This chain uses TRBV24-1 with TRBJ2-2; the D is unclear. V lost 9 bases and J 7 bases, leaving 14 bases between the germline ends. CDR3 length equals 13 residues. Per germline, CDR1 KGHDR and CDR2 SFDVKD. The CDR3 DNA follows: TGTGCCACCTCTCCCCCATACGACGGGGAGCTGTTTTTT. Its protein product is CATSPPYDGELFF.

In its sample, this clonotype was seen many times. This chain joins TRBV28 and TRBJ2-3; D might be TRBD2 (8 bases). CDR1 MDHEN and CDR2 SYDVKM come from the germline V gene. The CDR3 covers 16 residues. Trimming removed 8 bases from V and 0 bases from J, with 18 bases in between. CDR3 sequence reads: CASSPGGGSSTDTQYF. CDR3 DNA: TGTGCCAGCTCCCCGGGAGGGGGCTCTAGCACAGATACGCAGTATTTT. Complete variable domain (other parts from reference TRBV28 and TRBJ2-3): DVKVTQSSRYLVKRTGEKVFLECVQDMDHENMFWYRQDPGLGLRLIYFSYDVKMKEKGDIPEGYSVSREKKERFSLILESASTNQTSMYLCASSPGGGSSTDTQYFGPGTRLTVL.

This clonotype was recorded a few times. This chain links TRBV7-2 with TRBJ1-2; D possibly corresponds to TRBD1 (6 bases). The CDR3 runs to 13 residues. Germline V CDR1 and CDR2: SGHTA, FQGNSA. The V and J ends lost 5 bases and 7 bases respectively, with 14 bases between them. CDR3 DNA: TGTGCCAGCAGCCCGGACAGTACTGGTGGCTACACCTTC. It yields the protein CASSPDSTGGYTF.

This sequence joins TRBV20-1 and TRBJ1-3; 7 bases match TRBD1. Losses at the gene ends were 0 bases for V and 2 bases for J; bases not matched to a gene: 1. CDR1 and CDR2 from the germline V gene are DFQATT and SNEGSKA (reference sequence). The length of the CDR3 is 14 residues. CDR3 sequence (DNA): TGCAGTGCTAGAGATCAGGGGGCTGGAAACACCATATATTTT. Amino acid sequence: CSARDQGAGNTIYF.

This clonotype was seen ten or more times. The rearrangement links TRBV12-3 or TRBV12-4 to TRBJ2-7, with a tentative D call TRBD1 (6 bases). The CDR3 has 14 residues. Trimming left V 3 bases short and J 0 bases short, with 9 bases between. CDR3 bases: TGTGCCAGCAGTTTCGGACAGAACTCCTACGAGCAGTACTTC. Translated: CASSFGQNSYEQYF.

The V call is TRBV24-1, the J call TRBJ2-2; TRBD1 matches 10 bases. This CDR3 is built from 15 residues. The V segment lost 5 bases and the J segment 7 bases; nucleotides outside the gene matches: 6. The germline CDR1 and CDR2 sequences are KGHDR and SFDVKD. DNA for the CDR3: TGTGCCACCAGTGGTCCGGGACAGGGGAACGGGGAGCTGTTTTTT. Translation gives CATSGPGQGNGELFF.

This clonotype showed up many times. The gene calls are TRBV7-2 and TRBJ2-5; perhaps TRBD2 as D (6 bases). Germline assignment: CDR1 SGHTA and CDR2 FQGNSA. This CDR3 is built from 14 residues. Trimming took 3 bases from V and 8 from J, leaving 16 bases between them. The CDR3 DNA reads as TGTGCCAGCAGCTTTAGCGCGGGACGGTCCACCCAGTACTTC. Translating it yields CASSFSAGRSTQYF.

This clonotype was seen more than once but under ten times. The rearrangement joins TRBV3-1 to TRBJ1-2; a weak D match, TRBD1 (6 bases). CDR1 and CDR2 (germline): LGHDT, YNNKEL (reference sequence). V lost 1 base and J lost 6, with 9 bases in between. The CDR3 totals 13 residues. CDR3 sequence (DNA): TGTGCCAGCAGCCAAGCCAGGGGCGATGGCTACACCTTC. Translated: CASSQARGDGYTF. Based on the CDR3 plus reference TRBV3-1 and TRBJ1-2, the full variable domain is DTAVSQTPKYLVTQMGNDKSIKCEQNLGHDTMYWYKQDSKKFLKIMFSYNNKELIINETVPNRFSPKSPDKAHLNLHINSLELGDSAVYFCASSQARGDGYTFGSGTRLTVV.

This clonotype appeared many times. DNA for the CDR3: TGTGCCTCCAGAGGGGGGGGAAGGAACACTGAAGCTTTCTTT. It is translated as CASRGGGRNTEAFF. The rearrangement joins TRBV2 to TRBJ1-1; D perhaps matches TRBD1 (6 bases). The V gene's germline CDR1 is SNHLY and CDR2 FYNNEI. V was trimmed by 11 bases and J by 1 base, leaving 17 bases between them. This CDR3 comprises 14 residues.

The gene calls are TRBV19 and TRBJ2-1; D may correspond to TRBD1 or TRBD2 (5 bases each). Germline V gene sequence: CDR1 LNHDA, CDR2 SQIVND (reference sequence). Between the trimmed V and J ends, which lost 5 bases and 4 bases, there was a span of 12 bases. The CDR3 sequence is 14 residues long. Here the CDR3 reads CASSPWDRYNEQFF. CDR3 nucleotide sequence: TGTGCCAGTAGTCCTTGGGACCGATACAATGAGCAGTTCTTC.

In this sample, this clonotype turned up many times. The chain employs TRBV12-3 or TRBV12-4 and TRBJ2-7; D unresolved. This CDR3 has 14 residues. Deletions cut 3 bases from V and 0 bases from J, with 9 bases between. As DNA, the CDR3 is TGTGCCAGCAGTTTTCGACATGACTCCTACGAGCAGTACTTC. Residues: CASSFRHDSYEQYF.

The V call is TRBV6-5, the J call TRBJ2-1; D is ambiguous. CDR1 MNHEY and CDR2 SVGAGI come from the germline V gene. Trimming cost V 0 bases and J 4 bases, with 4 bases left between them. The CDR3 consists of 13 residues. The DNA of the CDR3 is TGTGCCAGCAGTTACTCGTGGTACAATGAGCAGTTCTTC. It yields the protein CASSYSWYNEQFF.

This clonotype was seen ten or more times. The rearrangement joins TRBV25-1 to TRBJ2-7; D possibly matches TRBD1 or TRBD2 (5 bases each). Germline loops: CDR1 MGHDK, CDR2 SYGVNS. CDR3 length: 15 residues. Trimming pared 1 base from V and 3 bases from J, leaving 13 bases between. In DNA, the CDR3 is TGTGCCAGCAGTGAATTTGGGGGATTCGGCTACGAGCAGTACTTC. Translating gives CASSEFGGFGYEQYF.

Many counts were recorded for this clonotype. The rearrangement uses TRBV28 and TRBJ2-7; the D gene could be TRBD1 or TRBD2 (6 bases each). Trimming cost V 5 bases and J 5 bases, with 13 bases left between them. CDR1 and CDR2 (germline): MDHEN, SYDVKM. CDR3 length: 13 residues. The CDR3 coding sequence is TGTGCCAGCAGTGTTCCGGGGGCCCACGAGCAGTACTTC. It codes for CASSVPGAHEQYF.

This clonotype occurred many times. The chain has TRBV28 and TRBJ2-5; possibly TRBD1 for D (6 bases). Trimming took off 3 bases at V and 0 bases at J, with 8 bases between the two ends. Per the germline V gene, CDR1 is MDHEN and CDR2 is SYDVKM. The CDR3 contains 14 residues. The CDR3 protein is CASSFGQYQETQYF. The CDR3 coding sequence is TGTGCCAGCAGTTTCGGACAGTACCAAGAGACCCAGTACTTC.

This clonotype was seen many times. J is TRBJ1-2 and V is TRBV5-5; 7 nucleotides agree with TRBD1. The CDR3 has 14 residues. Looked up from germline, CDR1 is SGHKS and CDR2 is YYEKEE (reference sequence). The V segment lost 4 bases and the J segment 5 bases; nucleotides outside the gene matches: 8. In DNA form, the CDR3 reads TGTGCCAGCAGCCAATGGGACAGAGTATATGGCTACACCTTC. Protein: CASSQWDRVYGYTF.

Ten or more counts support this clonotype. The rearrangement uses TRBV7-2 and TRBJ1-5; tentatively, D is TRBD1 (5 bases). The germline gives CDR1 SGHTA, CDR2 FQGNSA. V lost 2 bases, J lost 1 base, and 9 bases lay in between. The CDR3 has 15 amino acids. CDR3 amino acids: CASSLLGLSNQPQHF. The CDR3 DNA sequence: TGTGCCAGCAGCTTATTGGGACTCAGCAATCAGCCCCAGCATTTT.

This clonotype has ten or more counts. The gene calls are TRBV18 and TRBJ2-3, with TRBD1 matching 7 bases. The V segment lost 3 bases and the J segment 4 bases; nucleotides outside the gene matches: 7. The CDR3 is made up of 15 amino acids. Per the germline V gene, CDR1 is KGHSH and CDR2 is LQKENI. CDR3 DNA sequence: TGTGCCAGCTCACCCGTAAGGGGGCAGGCAGATACGCAGTATTTT. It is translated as CASSPVRGQADTQYF.

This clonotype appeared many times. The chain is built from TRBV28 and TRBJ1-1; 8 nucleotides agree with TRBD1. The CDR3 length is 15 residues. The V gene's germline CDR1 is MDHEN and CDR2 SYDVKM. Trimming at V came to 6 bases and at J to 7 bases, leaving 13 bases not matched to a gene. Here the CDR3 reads CASRLTARGLSEAFF. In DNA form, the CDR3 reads TGTGCCAGCAGACTTACCGCCAGGGGGCTAAGTGAAGCTTTCTTT. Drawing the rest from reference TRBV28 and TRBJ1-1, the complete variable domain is DVKVTQSSRYLVKRTGEKVFLECVQDMDHENMFWYRQDPGLGLRLIYFSYDVKMKEKGDIPEGYSVSREKKERFSLILESASTNQTSMYLCASRLTARGLSEAFFGQGTRLTVV.

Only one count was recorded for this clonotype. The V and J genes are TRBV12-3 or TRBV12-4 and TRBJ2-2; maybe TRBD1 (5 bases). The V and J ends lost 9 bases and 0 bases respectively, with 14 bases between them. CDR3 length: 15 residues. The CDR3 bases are TGTGCCAGTCTACCGGACAACACGAACACCGGGGAGCTGTTTTTT. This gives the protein CASLPDNTNTGELFF.

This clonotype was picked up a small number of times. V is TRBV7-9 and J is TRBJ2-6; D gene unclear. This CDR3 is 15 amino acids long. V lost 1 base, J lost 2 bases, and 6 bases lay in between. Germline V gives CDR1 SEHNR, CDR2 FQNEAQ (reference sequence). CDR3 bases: TGTGCCAGCAGCTTAGATAGGGCTGGGGCCAACGTCCTGACTTTC. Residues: CASSLDRAGANVLTF.